This T cell receptor (beta chain) was recovered during a study of blood T cell repertoires in COVID-19. As for the study in general: T cells, B-cell-depleted T cells, or PBMCs supplied cDNA or gDNA.

CDR1 is SGHTA, CDR2 FQGNSA, per germline. Trimming left V 2 bases short and J 4 bases short, with 14 bases between. This CDR3 is 16 amino acids long. Study processing details: Nucleated cell number was recorded as an estimate derived from reference gene primer amplification. Using immunoSEQ multiplex PCR, the repertoire was profiled, and TCRdb retains in-frame clones only, with some absent. V, J and clone size are taken as reported in that table, and D and trimming were inferred from the DNA itself. The table lists 250,000 or so clones, under 95% of them singletons. This receptor was identified in a man between 35 and 55 years old who had been exposed to COVID-19. Sequenced sample: PBMCs or T cells enriched from blood (not recorded which). The chain is built from TRBV7-2 and TRBJ2-2; the D gene is possibly TRBD2 (5 bases). DNA for the CDR3: TGTGCCAGCAGCTTAACTCCCTATGCGGGCACCGGGGAGCTGTTTTTT. This gives the protein CASSLTPYAGTGELFF.